This T cell receptor (beta chain) originates from a study of blood T cell dynamics during melanoma immunotherapy. Across the whole study: Metastatic melanoma patients received first-line pembrolizumab or nivolumab plus ipilimumab.

Data came from immunoSEQ multiplex PCR; TCRdb stores just in-frame clones and leaves some out. The table has 15,000 to 20,000 clones, roughly 83% seen once. The time point here: pre-treatment baseline. At 12 weeks after first infusion, RECIST 1.1 defined response for most patients. CDR3 length equals 13 residues. J lost 7 bases, V lost 8 bases, and 8 bases had no gene match. Germline loops: CDR1 KGHSH, CDR2 LQKENI. V usage is TRBV18 and J usage is TRBJ2-1; 7 nucleotides line up with TRBD1. This material consisted of blood, taken from a patient treated with checkpoint blockade. The TCR sequence derives from a human donor with melanoma. In DNA form, the CDR3 reads TGTGCCAGCACAGTAGGACAGGTGAATGAGCAGTTCTTC. This gives the protein CASTVGQVNEQFF.